These 14 T cell receptor beta chains were all obtained from the same sample, sequenced in a study of CXCR3-negative and CXCR3-positive naive CD8 T cells. The study's findings and limits: The TRB CDR3s that CXCR3-positive naive cells carried were more hydrophobic than those of CXCR3-negative naive cells.

5' RACE that incorporated UMI labels was used to prepare the TRB cDNA libraries. After re-calling the 5' RACE reads, TCRdb lists one entry per CDR3 protein, DNA absent. Its table records tens of thousands of distinct CDR3 sequences. These receptors' targets are unknown. Sequenced input: naive CXCR3+ CD8+ T cells from blood. Subset of the sample: CD45RO-CCR7+CD27+CD95- naive CD8+ T cells expressing CXCR3 (TNR3+). The receptors originated from a human donor in good health. Some clones in this sample may be carry-over from other donors' samples.

The chain uses TRBV25-1 and TRBJ2-3. Looked up from germline, CDR1 is MGHDK and CDR2 is SYGVNS. The CDR3 is 14 residues long. The CDR3 here is CASSDHGSTDTQYF.

This chain joins TRBV4-3 and TRBJ2-5; TCRdb's D gene call, TRBD1, goes unchecked for lack of DNA. Germline CDR1 reads LGHNA; CDR2 reads YSLEER. CDR3 length: 16 amino acids. CDR3 protein: CASNQVPGGAWETQYF.

CDR3 amino acids: CASSLLAGGPETQYF. This chain connects TRBV5-1 to TRBJ2-5; the D call from TCRdb, TRBD2, cannot be confirmed without DNA. The CDR3 covers 15 residues. CDR1 is SGHRS and CDR2 is YFSETQ in the germline V gene.

The chain uses TRBV28 and TRBJ2-7; TCRdb lists TRBD1, though no DNA is available to test this call. Germline CDR1 reads MDHEN; CDR2 reads SYDVKM. The CDR3 consists of 17 residues. The CDR3 here is CASSLWRDRPGSYEQYF.

The V gene is TRBV6-2 or TRBV6-3, the J gene TRBJ2-7; TCRdb selects TRBD1, and the lack of DNA leaves this call unchecked. Germline loops: CDR1 MNHEY, CDR2 SVGEGT. This CDR3 is 13 amino acids long. The CDR3 protein is CASSYGRGYEQYF.

The chain couples TRBV6-5 to TRBJ1-1; without DNA, the TCRdb call of TRBD1 cannot be checked. CDR1 MNHEY and CDR2 SVGAGI come from the germline V gene. The CDR3 sequence is 16 residues long. The CDR3 spells CASSKLHTGLNTEAFF.

This chain connects TRBV5-1 to TRBJ2-7. This CDR3 has 14 residues. Germline lookup yields CDR1 SGHRS and CDR2 YFSETQ. CDR3 region: CASGRQESFYEQYF.

This chain links TRBV19 with TRBJ1-1; without DNA, the TCRdb call of TRBD1 cannot be checked. CDR1 is LNHDA, CDR2 SQIVND, per germline (reference sequence). CDR3 length equals 18 residues. The chain's CDR3 is CASSTSDRSIYMNTEAFF.

V and J are TRBV20-1 and TRBJ1-2; TCRdb's D call, TRBD1, is unchecked because there is no DNA. Germline CDR1 and CDR2: DFQATT and SNEGSKA (reference sequence). The CDR3 consists of 18 residues. The CDR3 here is CSARPRPGQGSINYGYTF.

This chain connects TRBV28 to TRBJ1-4; TCRdb picks TRBD1, but there is no DNA to check that call. The CDR3 consists of 15 residues. From germline, CDR1 is MDHEN and CDR2 SYDVKM. CDR3 region: CATSRRGPTNEKLFF.

The rearrangement joins TRBV12-3 or TRBV12-4 to TRBJ2-5; TCRdb's assignment of TRBD2 cannot be checked, as there is no DNA. CDR3 size: 13 residues. CDR3 residues: CASSLRAQETQYF.

This sequence joins TRBV28 and TRBJ1-4. Per germline, CDR1 MDHEN and CDR2 SYDVKM. This CDR3 region has 11 residues. This CDR3 is CASSRNEKLFF.

V gene TRBV19 combines with J gene TRBJ1-1; the TCRdb D gene call, TRBD1, has no DNA to confirm it. Germline V gene lookup returns CDR1 LNHDA and CDR2 SQIVND (reference sequence). The CDR3 is 15 amino acids. The CDR3 protein is CASSTSGTGHTEAFF.

The genes are TRBV12-3 or TRBV12-4 and TRBJ2-1; TCRdb proposes TRBD2, but this gene call is untestable without DNA. The CDR3 spans 15 residues. CDR3: CASTNGTSGYNEQFF.